The 27 T cell receptor beta chains presented below share a single source sample, sequenced in a study of T cell repertoires in cytomegalovirus infection. These receptors are not linked to any known antigen. TCRdb reprocessed the reads via MiXCR and lists one record per CDR3 protein. The sample holds roughly 990,000 distinct CDR3 sequences; around 32% are singletons and the top ten take 13%. Here the sequenced sample was cultured CD8+ T cells from PBMCs, taken from culture after CMV antigen stimulation. These TCRs come from a human donor in good health (CMV status not recorded). Some clones in this sample may be carry-over from other donors' samples.

This sequence joins TRBV29-1 and TRBJ2-7; either TRBD1 or TRBD2 may supply D (6 bases each). Deletions cut 8 bases from V and 5 bases from J, with 16 bases between. Germline values: CDR1 SQVTM, CDR2 ANQGSEA. The CDR3 extends over 12 amino acids. CDR3 DNA: TGCAGCTCCAGGGGAGGTAGAAACGAGCAGTACTTC. Translated, it gives CSSRGGRNEQYF.

As for this clonotype: A much bigger clone sits one base away, suggesting this may be a read error. The chain joins TRBV7-3 to TRBJ2-1; D possibly corresponds to TRBD2 (7 bases). CDR3 size: 16 residues. Germline assignment: CDR1 SGHTA and CDR2 FQGTGA. Trimming took off 4 bases at V and 8 bases at J, with 21 bases between the two ends. CDR3 nucleotides: TGTGCCAGCAGCTCCCCGACTAACGGGGGGCCCCATGAGCAGTTCTTC. Its translation is CASSSPTNGGPHEQFF.

This clonotype was seen more than once but under ten times. The chain has TRBV4-1 and TRBJ2-3, with a tentative D call TRBD2 (5 bases). This CDR3 is 13 amino acids long. V lost 0 bases and J 4 bases, leaving 5 bases between the germline ends. Germline CDR1 and CDR2: MGHRA and YSYEKL. The CDR3: CASSQEEADTQYF. In nucleotides, the CDR3 is TGCGCCAGCAGCCAAGAGGAGGCAGATACGCAGTATTTT.

This sequence joins TRBV7-2 and TRBJ2-6; D may be TRBD1 or TRBD2 (5 bases each). Trimming removed 8 bases at V and 1 base at J, with 12 bases between. The CDR3 spans 15 residues. Germline V CDR1 and CDR2: SGHTA, FQGNSA. CDR3 sequence reads: CASRMGVSGANVLTF. CDR3 in DNA: TGTGCCAGCCGTATGGGGGTATCTGGGGCCAACGTCCTGACTTTC. The full variable domain, with the rest looked up from reference TRBV7-2 and TRBJ2-6, is GAGVSQSPSNKVTEKGKDVELRCDPISGHTALYWYRQSLGQGLEFLIYFQGNSAPDKSGLPSDRFSAERTGGSVSTLTIQRTQQEDSAVYLCASRMGVSGANVLTFGAGSRLTVL.

This clonotype was picked up a small number of times. The chain links TRBV24-1 to TRBJ2-3; D perhaps matches TRBD2 (6 bases). V shed 7 bases and J shed 5 bases, with 21 bases lying between them. Germline lookup yields CDR1 KGHDR and CDR2 SFDVKD. The CDR3 contains 16 residues. The CDR3 sequence is CATSPGLLNWGDTQYF. CDR3 nucleotides: TGTGCCACCAGCCCGGGACTTCTTAATTGGGGAGATACGCAGTATTTT.

This clonotype has a single count. The chain links TRBV10-3 to TRBJ2-5; weak D call: TRBD1 (6 bases). Germline values: CDR1 ENHRY, CDR2 SYGVKD. This CDR3 comprises 16 residues. The germline V and J ends were trimmed by 6 bases and 3 bases, with 20 bases remaining between them. CDR3 sequence reads: CAISNPRDNLEETQYF. CDR3 in DNA: TGTGCCATCAGCAACCCCCGGGACAACCTGGAAGAGACCCAGTACTTC.

The chain combines TRBV12-3 or TRBV12-4 with TRBJ1-1, with no clear D. V lost 2 bases to trimming and J lost 1 base, with 8 bases between them. The CDR3 length is 14 residues. The CDR3: CASSLSRKNTEAFF. Here the CDR3 DNA reads TGTGCCAGCAGTTTATCGAGAAAGAACACTGAAGCTTTCTTT.

At least ten counts were recorded for this clonotype. The chain employs TRBV12-3 or TRBV12-4 and TRBJ2-6; D not resolved. This CDR3 spans 15 amino acids. Trimming took 10 bases from V and 3 from J, leaving 16 bases between them. CDR3 sequence: CAISFSYGGANVLTF. The CDR3 DNA reads TGTGCCATCTCTTTCTCGTACGGTGGGGCCAACGTCCTGACTTTC.

The chain combines TRBV12-3 or TRBV12-4 with TRBJ2-3; D unclear. Trimming left V 7 bases short and J 0 bases short, with 11 bases between. The CDR3 is 14 residues long. The chain's CDR3 is CASIMTVSTDTQYF. CDR3 DNA sequence: TGTGCCAGCATTATGACGGTTAGCACAGATACGCAGTATTTT.

This clonotype appeared many times. The chain recombines TRBV7-8 with TRBJ2-1; TRBD2 matches at 10 bases. This CDR3 comprises 15 residues. CDR1 and CDR2 (germline): SGHVS, FQNEAQ. J was trimmed by 6 bases and V by 5 bases; bases with no gene match: 7. The CDR3 region is CASSVSGGAFNEQFF. The CDR3 nucleotides read TGTGCCAGCAGCGTGAGCGGGGGGGCCTTCAATGAGCAGTTCTTC.

This rearrangement joins TRBV4-3 to TRBJ2-1, with D maybe TRBD2 (6 bases). The CDR3 consists of 16 residues. Germline-derived CDR1 and CDR2 are LGHNA and YSLEER. The V gene lost 4 bases and the J gene lost 8 bases, with 21 bases spanning the gap. The CDR3 here is CASSPGRANQRDEQFF. The CDR3 bases are TGCGCCAGCAGCCCCGGTCGGGCAAATCAGCGGGATGAGCAGTTCTTC.

This clonotype was counted only a few times. This chain joins TRBV7-6 and TRBJ1-2; 9 nucleotides align to TRBD1. The CDR3 loop spans 17 amino acids. CDR1 and CDR2 from the germline V gene are SGHVS and FNYEAQ. J was trimmed by 0 bases and V by 6 bases; bases with no gene match: 11. CDR3 nucleotide sequence: TGTGCCAGCAGGGAACCGGGACAGGGTACCGCTAACTATGGCTACACCTTC. It yields the protein CASREPGQGTANYGYTF. Based on the CDR3 plus reference TRBV7-6 and TRBJ1-2, the full variable domain is GAGVSQSPRYKVTKRGQDVALRCDPISGHVSLYWYRQALGQGPEFLTYFNYEAQQDKSGLPNDRFSAERPEGSISTLTIQRTEQRDSAMYRCASREPGQGTANYGYTFGSGTRLTVV.

The rearrangement joins TRBV10-3 to TRBJ2-7; 12 bases fit TRBD2. The CDR3 extends over 16 amino acids. Trimming took 0 bases from V and 2 from J; bases not matched to a gene: 2. Germline V gene sequence: CDR1 ENHRY, CDR2 SYGVKD. The CDR3 DNA is TGTGCCATCAGTGAGTCACTAGCGGGGGGCGCCTACGAGCAGTACGTC. This codes for CAISESLAGGAYEQYV.

J is TRBJ1-1 and V is TRBV12-3 or TRBV12-4; the D gene is possibly TRBD1 (5 bases). CDR3 size: 14 residues. The germline V and J ends were trimmed by 1 base and 10 bases, with 16 bases remaining between them. CDR3 in amino acids: CASSLVGRNTGAFF. The CDR3, as DNA: TGTGCCAGCAGTTTAGTAGGTCGGAACACAGGAGCTTTCTTT.

This clonotype showed up many times. The rearrangement joins TRBV7-3 to TRBJ2-1; 9 bases fit TRBD1. CDR1 is SGHTA, CDR2 FQGTGA, per germline. The length of the CDR3 is 15 residues. V lost 5 bases to trimming and J lost 4 bases; unmatched junction nucleotides: 6. DNA of the CDR3: TGTGCCAGCAGCGTAGGACAGGGGACTTACAATGAGCAGTTCTTC. Amino acids: CASSVGQGTYNEQFF.

V is TRBV19 and J is TRBJ1-2; no firm D call. This CDR3 is 11 amino acids long. V dropped 7 bases and J dropped 4 bases, with 7 bases sitting between them. The germline CDR1 and CDR2 sequences are LNHDA and SQIVND (reference sequence). CDR3 DNA sequence: TGTGCCAGTAAAGCGGGCTATGGCTACACCTTC. It yields the protein CASKAGYGYTF.

This clonotype was detected a few times. The V gene is TRBV15, the J gene TRBJ2-1; perhaps TRBD1 as D (6 bases). CDR3 length: 19 amino acids. The V gene lost 0 bases and the J gene lost 4 bases, with 22 bases spanning the gap. The V gene's germline CDR1 is LNHNV and CDR2 YYDKDF (reference sequence). CDR3 residues: CATSRDSAGVVEMYNEQFF. CDR3 sequence (DNA): TGTGCCACCAGCAGAGATTCTGCAGGGGTAGTGGAAATGTACAATGAGCAGTTCTTC.

Many counts were recorded for this clonotype. The chain combines TRBV7-2 with TRBJ1-1; possibly TRBD1 for D (6 bases). Trimming took off 5 bases at V and 1 base at J, with 17 bases between the two ends. The CDR3 loop spans 16 amino acids. Germline values: CDR1 SGHTA, CDR2 FQGNSA. CDR3 in amino acids: CASSPRRGGPNTEAFF. CDR3 coding DNA: TGTGCCAGCAGCCCTAGGAGGGGGGGCCCGAACACTGAAGCTTTCTTT.

This chain uses TRBV7-9 with TRBJ2-5; D is unresolved. CDR1 is SEHNR, CDR2 FQNEAQ, per germline (reference sequence). V shed 2 bases and J shed 4 bases, with 17 bases lying between them. This CDR3 is 16 amino acids long. In nucleotides, the CDR3 is TGTGCCAGCAGCTTACTCACGACCTTCTCCAGAGAGACCCAGTACTTC. It is translated as CASSLLTTFSRETQYF.

The chain links TRBV15 to TRBJ2-5; D call uncertain. Germline-derived CDR1 and CDR2 are LNHNV and YYDKDF (reference sequence). V lost 1 base to trimming and J lost 2 bases, with 8 bases between them. The CDR3 covers 14 residues. The CDR3 DNA reads TGTGCCACCAGCAGAGTTGGGGTTCAAGAGACCCAGTACTTC. This translates into CATSRVGVQETQYF.

This clonotype was detected only a few times. The chain employs TRBV11-2 and TRBJ2-7; unclear D gene. Trimming left V 3 bases short and J 3 bases short, with 12 bases between. The germline V gene encodes CDR1 SGHAT and CDR2 FQNNGV. This CDR3 region has 14 residues. The chain's CDR3 is CASSLSQRFYEQYV. For the CDR3, the DNA is TGTGCCAGCAGCTTGAGTCAACGGTTCTACGAGCAGTACGTC.

The sample holds many counts of this clonotype. The chain has TRBV7-6 and TRBJ2-7, with 10 bases fitting TRBD2. This CDR3 spans 16 amino acids. Germline loops: CDR1 SGHVS, CDR2 FNYEAQ. Unmatched junction bases numbered 3, after V lost 1 base and J lost 0 bases. The CDR3 protein is CASSLESGGASYEQYV. DNA for the CDR3: TGTGCCAGCAGCTTAGAGAGCGGGGGGGCCTCCTACGAGCAGTACGTC.

This chain joins TRBV28 and TRBJ1-5; 9 bases agree with TRBD1. The CDR3 runs 14 residues. Germline CDR1 and CDR2: MDHEN and SYDVKM. V dropped 5 bases and J dropped 7; count of bases not matched to a gene: 6. The CDR3 loop reads CASSQDRGRQPQHF. CDR3 bases: TGTGCCAGCAGTCAGGACAGGGGCCGACAGCCCCAGCATTTT.

The sample holds a few counts of this clonotype. V is TRBV6-6 and J is TRBJ1-6; weak D call: TRBD1 (5 bases). The CDR3 runs to 13 residues. Germline CDR1 and CDR2: MNHNY and SVGAGI (reference sequence). V was cut by 4 bases and J by 11 bases, with 12 bases left in between. The CDR3 is CASSLDMAAPLHF. CDR3 DNA: TGTGCCAGCAGTTTGGACATGGCAGCACCCCTCCACTTT.

The chain employs TRBV9 and TRBJ2-1, with 8 bases identical to TRBD2. Germline V gene lookup returns CDR1 SGDLS and CDR2 YYNGEE. The CDR3 extends over 15 amino acids. J was trimmed by 7 bases and V by 2 bases; bases with no gene match: 8. The CDR3 DNA is TGTGCCAGCAGCGTCGGGCGGGGGGTCCGGAATGAGCAGTTCTTC. Its protein is CASSVGRGVRNEQFF.

This clonotype was seen many times. CDR3 in DNA: TGCGCCAGCAGCCAAGACTTCGCGGGGACCTACGAGCAGTACTTC. Its protein is CASSQDFAGTYEQYF. The chain employs TRBV4-1 and TRBJ2-7, with D perhaps matching TRBD2 (6 bases). Germline V gene sequence: CDR1 MGHRA, CDR2 YSYEKL. The V end lost 0 bases, the J end lost 2 bases, and 11 bases lay between the germline ends. The CDR3 spans 15 residues.

This clonotype was recorded a few times. The V call is TRBV28, the J call TRBJ2-1; a possible D gene is TRBD2 (6 bases). The germline V and J ends were trimmed by 6 bases and 3 bases, with 15 bases remaining between them. CDR3 length equals 15 residues. Germline assignment: CDR1 MDHEN and CDR2 SYDVKM. The CDR3 DNA sequence: TGTGCCAGCAGCTTAGAGTGGGGGGACTACAATGAGCAGTTCTTC. As protein: CASSLEWGDYNEQFF.